One sample yielded the 3 T cell receptor beta chains listed below, sequenced in a study of post-analysis software for immune sequencing data. General observations from the study: Higher frequency in patients than in controls was seen for a handful of TRBV segments, with TRBV5-6, TRBV5-1 and TRBV20-1 among them.

Researchers reported that TCR beta cDNA libraries carried unique molecular identifiers. MiXCR, run by TCRdb on the PCR reads, gives a single entry per CDR3 protein. The profile shows approximately 260,000 distinct CDR3 sequences, 30% to 45% of them singletons. For these receptors, no antigen is known. Sample: blood. These receptors originate from a girl aged 5-17 years with multiple sclerosis.

The rearrangement uses TRBV6-2 or TRBV6-3 and TRBJ2-7, with D perhaps matching TRBD1 or TRBD2 (6 bases each). The CDR3 spans 13 residues. CDR1 MNHEY and CDR2 SVGEGT come from the germline V gene. V dropped 8 bases and J dropped 7 bases, with 18 bases sitting between them. The chain's CDR3 is CASRRDTSEEQYF. CDR3 in DNA: TGTGCCAGCCGGCGGGACACATCGGAGGAGCAGTACTTC.

V usage is TRBV4-1 and J usage is TRBJ1-1; a possible D gene is TRBD1 (5 bases). V was trimmed by 4 bases and J by 0 bases, leaving 15 bases between them. CDR3 length equals 16 residues. Germline V CDR1 and CDR2: MGHRA, YSYEKL. DNA of the CDR3: TGCGCCAGCAGCCCTTTCAGACAGAACATGAACACTGAAGCTTTCTTT. This encodes CASSPFRQNMNTEAFF.

This clonotype was counted only a few times. V is TRBV15 and J is TRBJ2-5; D is unresolved. CDR3 length equals 15 residues. Looked up from germline, CDR1 is LNHNV and CDR2 is YYDKDF (reference sequence). V was trimmed by 0 bases and J by 1 base, leaving 9 bases between them. The CDR3, as DNA: TGTGCCACCAGCAGAGATCGATCAGTCCAAGAGACCCAGTACTTC. It encodes CATSRDRSVQETQYF.